This is a list of T cell receptor beta chains from one sample in a study of Ad26.COV2.S vaccination and SARS-CoV-2 variants. Profiling relied on immunoSEQ multiplex PCR, and the TCRdb table lists in-frame clones only, not all of them. The sample includes approximately 450,000 clones, around 90% of them seen just once. Sample: peripheral blood, taken in a trial of Ad26.COV2.S vaccine versus placebo. These receptors came from a person between 18 and 65 years old who received the Ad26.COV2.S COVID-19 vaccine or a placebo. The CDR3 runs from the conserved cysteine through the conserved F or W. Each record gives: V gene, J gene, clone size, D gene, CDR3 DNA, CDR3 protein. The D gene is left open where the match is weak. Size tells how often a clone was seen (once, few, many) or the class of an expanded clone, and some rows leave it out.

TRBV5-6	TRBJ2-1	.	TRBD1	TGTGCCAGCAGCTTGGTCGACAGGGACTACAATGAGCAGTTCTTC	CASSLVDRDYNEQFF
TRBV2	TRBJ1-5	.	.	TGTGCCAGCAGGGACCAACCCAATCAGCCCCAGCATTTT	CASRDQPNQPQHF
TRBV12-5	TRBJ1-5	.	TRBD1	TGTGCTAGTGGTTTGGGGACAGGACATCAGCCCCAGCATTTT	CASGLGTGHQPQHF
TRBV6-5	TRBJ1-3	.	TRBD1	TGTGCCAGCAGAGGACAGGGGGACACCATATATTTT	CASRGQGDTIYF
TRBV28	TRBJ2-5	.	.	TGTGCCAGCAGTTCAGCAGTCCAAGAGACCCAGTACTTC	CASSSAVQETQYF
TRBV6-5	TRBJ2-2	few	.	TGTGCCAGCAGTTACACCGGCGGGTCGGGCACCGGGGAGCTGTTTTTT	CASSYTGGSGTGELFF
TRBV27	TRBJ2-1	.	.	TGTGCCAGCAGCTTAAGTACCGGGACTTGGAATGAGCAGTTCTTC	CASSLSTGTWNEQFF
TRBV7-9	TRBJ2-5	.	TRBD1	TGTGCCAGCACTGGGGAGACAGGGCCCAGCGTTCTGGGAGAGACCCAGTACTTC	CASTGETGPSVLGETQYF
TRBV7-8	TRBJ2-1	.	.	TGTGCCAGCAGCCGGGACAAGAGCTCCTACAATGAGCAGTTCTTC	CASSRDKSSYNEQFF
TRBV5-6	TRBJ2-1	once	.	TGTGCCAGCAGCTTGGCGGGGACCTCAAATGAGCAGTTCTTC	CASSLAGTSNEQFF
TRBV4-1	TRBJ2-2	.	TRBD1	TGCGCCAGCAGCCAAGATGGAGAGACAGGGGCCGGGGAGCTGTTTTTT	CASSQDGETGAGELFF
TRBV19	TRBJ2-7	.	.	TGTGCCAGTAGTGCGGGACCCCTCTACGAGCAGTACTTC	CASSAGPLYEQYF
TRBV4-3	TRBJ2-7	.	TRBD1	TGCGCCAGCAGCCAAAGGACAGGGACCTCCTCCTACGAGCAGTACTTC	CASSQRTGTSSYEQYF
TRBV5-4	TRBJ2-3	.	.	TGTGCCAGCAGCCCCCCTGCCGGCGTAGCAGATACGCAGTATTTT	CASSPPAGVADTQYF
TRBV6-6	TRBJ2-1	.	TRBD1	TGTGCCAGCAGTCCGTCGGGACAGAGCTACAATGAGCAGTTCTTC	CASSPSGQSYNEQFF
TRBV4-1	TRBJ1-4	.	TRBD1	TGCGCCAGCAGCCAGGGACAGGGGGCCATTGAAAAACTGTTTTTT	CASSQGQGAIEKLFF